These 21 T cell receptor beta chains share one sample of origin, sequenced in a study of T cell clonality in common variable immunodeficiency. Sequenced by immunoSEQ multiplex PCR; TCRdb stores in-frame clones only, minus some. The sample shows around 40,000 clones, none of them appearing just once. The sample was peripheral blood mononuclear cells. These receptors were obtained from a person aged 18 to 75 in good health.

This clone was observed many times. The CDR3: CASSQGLAGGIAKNIQYF. The CDR3 DNA, read in part, is TGCGCCAGCAGCCAGGGACTAGCGGGGGGGATAGCCAAAAACATT. The V gene is TRBV4-1, the J gene TRBJ2-4; 16 bases are a match to TRBD2. The sequence runs out 3 residues before the end of the CDR3; the remainder is reconstructed from the germline J gene. This CDR3 is 18 amino acids long. V trimming: 3 bases; J trimming: 0 bases; junction bases outside the gene matches: 2. In germline, CDR1 is MGHRA, CDR2 YSYEKL.

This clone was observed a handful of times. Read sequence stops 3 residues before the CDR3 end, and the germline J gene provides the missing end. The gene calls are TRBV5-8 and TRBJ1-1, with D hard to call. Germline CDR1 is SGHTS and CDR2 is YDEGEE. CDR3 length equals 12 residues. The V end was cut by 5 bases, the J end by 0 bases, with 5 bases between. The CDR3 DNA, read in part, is TGTGCCAGCAGTAGGGTGAACACTGAA. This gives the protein CASSRVNTE. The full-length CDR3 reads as CASSRVNTEAFF.

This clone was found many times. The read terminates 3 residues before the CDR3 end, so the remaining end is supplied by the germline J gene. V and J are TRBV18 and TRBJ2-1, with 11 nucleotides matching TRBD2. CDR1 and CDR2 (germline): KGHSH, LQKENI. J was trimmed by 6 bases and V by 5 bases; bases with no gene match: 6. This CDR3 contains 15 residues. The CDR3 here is CASSSLAGVGNEQFF. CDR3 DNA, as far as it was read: TGTGCCAGCTCATCACTAGCGGGAGTAGGCAATGAG.

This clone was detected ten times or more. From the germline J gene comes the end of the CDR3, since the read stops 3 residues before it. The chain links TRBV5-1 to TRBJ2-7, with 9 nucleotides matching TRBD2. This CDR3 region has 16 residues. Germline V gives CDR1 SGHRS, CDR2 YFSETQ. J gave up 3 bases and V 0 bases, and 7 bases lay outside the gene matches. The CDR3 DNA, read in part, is TGCGCCAGCAGCTTGGCCGGGACTAGCAGGGTCTACGAG. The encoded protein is CASSLAGTSRVYE. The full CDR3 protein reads CASSLAGTSRVYEQYF.

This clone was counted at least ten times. The CDR3 here is CAWFPDRSGGYTF. The part of the CDR3 DNA that was read is TGTGCCTGGTTTCCCGACAGGTCGGGTGGC. The gene calls are TRBV30 and TRBJ1-2; tentatively, D is TRBD1 (6 bases). Read sequence stops 3 residues before the CDR3 end, and the germline J gene provides the missing end. The CDR3 is 13 residues long. Germline CDR1 is GTSNPN and CDR2 is SVGIG (reference sequence). V was trimmed by 5 bases and J by 7 bases, leaving 17 bases between them. The complete variable domain, with remaining parts taken from reference TRBV30 and TRBJ1-2, reads SQTIHQWPATLVQPVGSPLSLECTVEGTSNPNLYWYRQAAGRGLQLLFYSVGIGQISSEVPQNLSASRPQDRQFILSSKKLLLSDSGFYLCAWFPDRSGGYTFGSGTRLTVV.

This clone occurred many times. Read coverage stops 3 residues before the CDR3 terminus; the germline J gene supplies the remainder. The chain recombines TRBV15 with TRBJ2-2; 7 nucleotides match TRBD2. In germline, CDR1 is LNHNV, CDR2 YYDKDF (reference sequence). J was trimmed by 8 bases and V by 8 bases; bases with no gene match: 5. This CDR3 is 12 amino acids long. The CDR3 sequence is CATGGVVGELFF. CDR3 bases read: TGTGCCACCGGGGGGGTTGTAGGGGAG. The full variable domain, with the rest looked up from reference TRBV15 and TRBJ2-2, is DAMVIQNPRYQVTQFGKPVTLSCSQTLNHNVMYWYQQKSSQAPKLLFHYYDKDFNNEADTPDNFQSRRPNTSFCFLDIRSPGLGDTAMYLCATGGVVGELFFGEGSRLTVL.

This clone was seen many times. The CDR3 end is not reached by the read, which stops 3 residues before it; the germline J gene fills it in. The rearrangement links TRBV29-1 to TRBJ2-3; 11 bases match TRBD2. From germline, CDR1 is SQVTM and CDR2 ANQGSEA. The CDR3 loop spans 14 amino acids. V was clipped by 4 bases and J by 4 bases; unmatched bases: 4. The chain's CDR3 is CSVALAGVSDTQYF. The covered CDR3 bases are TGCAGCGTTGCACTAGCGGGAGTATCAGATACG.

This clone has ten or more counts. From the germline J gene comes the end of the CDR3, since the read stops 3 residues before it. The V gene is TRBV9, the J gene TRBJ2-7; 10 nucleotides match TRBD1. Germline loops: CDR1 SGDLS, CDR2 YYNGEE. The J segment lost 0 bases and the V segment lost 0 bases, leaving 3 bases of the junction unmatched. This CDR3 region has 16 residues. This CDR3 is CASSVAGTGASYEQYF. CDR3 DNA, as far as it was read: TGTGCCAGCAGCGTAGCCGGGACAGGGGCCTCCTACGAG. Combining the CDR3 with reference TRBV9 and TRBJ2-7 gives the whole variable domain DSGVTQTPKHLITATGQRVTLRCSPRSGDLSVYWYQQSLDQGLQFLIQYYNGEERAKGNILERFSAQQFPDLHSELNLSSLELGDSALYFCASSVAGTGASYEQYFGPGTRLTVT.

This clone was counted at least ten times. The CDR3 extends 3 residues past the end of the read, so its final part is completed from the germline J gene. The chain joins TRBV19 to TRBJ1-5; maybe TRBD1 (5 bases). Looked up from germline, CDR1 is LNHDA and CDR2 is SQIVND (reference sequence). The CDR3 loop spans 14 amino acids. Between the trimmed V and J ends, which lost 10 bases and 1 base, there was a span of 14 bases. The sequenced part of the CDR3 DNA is TGTGCCACCACCCAGGGAGCGAGCAATCAGCCC. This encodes CATTQGASNQP. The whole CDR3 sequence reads CATTQGASNQPQHF.

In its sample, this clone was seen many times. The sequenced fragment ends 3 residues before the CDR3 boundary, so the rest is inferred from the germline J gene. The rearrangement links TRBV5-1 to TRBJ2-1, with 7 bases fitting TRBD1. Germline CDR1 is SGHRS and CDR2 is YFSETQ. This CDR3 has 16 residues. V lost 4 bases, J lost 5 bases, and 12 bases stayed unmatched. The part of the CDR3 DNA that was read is TGCGCCAGCAGCCCTCAACCCGGGACAGTCAACAATGAG. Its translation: CASSPQPGTVNNE. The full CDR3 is CASSPQPGTVNNEQFF.

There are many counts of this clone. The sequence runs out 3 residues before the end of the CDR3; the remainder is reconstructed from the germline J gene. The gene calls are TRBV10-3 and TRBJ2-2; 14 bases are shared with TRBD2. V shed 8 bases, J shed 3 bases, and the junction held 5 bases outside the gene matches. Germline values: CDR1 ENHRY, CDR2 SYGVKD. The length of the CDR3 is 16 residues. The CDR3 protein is CAIGRLAGGHTGELFF. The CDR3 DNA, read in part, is TGTGCCATCGGCAGACTAGCGGGGGGGCACACCGGGGAG.

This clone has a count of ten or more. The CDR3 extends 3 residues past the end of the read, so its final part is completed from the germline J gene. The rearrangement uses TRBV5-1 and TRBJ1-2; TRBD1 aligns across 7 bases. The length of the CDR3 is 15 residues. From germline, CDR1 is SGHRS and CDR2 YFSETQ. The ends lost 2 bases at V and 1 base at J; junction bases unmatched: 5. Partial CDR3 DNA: TGCGCCAGCAGCTTTACAGGGGAGGGTAACTATGGC. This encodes CASSFTGEGNYG. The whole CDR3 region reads CASSFTGEGNYGYTF.

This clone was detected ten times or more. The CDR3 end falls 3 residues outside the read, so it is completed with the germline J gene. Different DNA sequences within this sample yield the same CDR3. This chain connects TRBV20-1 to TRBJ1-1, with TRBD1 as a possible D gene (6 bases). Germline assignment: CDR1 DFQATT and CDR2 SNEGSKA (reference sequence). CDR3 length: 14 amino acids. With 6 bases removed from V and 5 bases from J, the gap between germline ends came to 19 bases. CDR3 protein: CSASPGGAGTEAFF. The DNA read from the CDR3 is TGCAGTGCGTCCCCGGGGGGCGCAGGGACTGAA.

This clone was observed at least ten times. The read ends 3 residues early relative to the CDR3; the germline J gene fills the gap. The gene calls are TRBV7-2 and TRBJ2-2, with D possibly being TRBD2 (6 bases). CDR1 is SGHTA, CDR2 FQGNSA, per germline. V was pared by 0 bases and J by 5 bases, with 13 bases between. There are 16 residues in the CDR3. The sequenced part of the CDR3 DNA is TGTGCCAGCAGCTTAGCGCTTAGCGGAGGTACCGGGGAG. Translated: CASSLALSGGTGE. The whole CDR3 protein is CASSLALSGGTGELFF.

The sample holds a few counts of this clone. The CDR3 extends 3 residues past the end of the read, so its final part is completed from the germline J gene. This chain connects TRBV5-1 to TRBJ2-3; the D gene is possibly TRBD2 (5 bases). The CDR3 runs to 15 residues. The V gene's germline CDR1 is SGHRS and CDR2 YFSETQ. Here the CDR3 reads CASSSTGYLGETQYF. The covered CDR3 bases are TGCGCCAGCAGCTCGACGGGATACCTCGGGGAGACG.

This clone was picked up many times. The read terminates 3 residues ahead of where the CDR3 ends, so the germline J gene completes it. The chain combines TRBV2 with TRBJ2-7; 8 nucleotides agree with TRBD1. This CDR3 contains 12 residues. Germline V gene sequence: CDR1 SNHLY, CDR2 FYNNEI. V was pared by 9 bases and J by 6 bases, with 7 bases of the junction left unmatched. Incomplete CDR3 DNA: TGTGCCAGTTCTCACAGGGGGAGCGAG. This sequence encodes CASSHRGSE. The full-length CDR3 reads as CASSHRGSEQYF.

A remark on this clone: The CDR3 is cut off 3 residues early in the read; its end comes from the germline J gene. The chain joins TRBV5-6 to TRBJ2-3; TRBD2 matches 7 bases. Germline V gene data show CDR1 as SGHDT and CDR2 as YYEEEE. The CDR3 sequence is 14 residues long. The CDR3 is CASSLLHGGSTQYF. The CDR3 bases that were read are TGTGCCAGCAGCTTGCTACACGGGGGGTCCACG.

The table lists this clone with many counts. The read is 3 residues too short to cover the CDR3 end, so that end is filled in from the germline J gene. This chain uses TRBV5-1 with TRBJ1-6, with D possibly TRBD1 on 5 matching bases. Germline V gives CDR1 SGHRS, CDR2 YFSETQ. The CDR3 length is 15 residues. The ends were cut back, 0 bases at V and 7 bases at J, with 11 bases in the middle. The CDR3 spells CASSLEQGRNSPLHF. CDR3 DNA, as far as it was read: TGCGCCAGCAGCTTGGAGCAGGGAAGGAATTCACCC.

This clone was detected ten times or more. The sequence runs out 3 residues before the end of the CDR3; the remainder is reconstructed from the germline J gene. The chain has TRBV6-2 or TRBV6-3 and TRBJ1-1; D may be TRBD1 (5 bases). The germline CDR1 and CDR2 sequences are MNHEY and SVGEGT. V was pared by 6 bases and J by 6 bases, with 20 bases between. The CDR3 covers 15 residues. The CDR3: CASSQTGTWGAEAFF. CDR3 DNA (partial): TGTGCCAGCAGCCAGACCGGGACCTGGGGGGCTGAA.

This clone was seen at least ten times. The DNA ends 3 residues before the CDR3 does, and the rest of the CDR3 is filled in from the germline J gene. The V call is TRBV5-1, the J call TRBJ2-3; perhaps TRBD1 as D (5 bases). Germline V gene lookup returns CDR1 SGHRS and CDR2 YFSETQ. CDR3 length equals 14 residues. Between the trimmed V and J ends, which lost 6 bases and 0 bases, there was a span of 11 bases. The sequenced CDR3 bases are TGCGCCAGCATCGCAGGGTCTAGCACAGATACG. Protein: CASIAGSSTDT. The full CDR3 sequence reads CASIAGSSTDTQYF.

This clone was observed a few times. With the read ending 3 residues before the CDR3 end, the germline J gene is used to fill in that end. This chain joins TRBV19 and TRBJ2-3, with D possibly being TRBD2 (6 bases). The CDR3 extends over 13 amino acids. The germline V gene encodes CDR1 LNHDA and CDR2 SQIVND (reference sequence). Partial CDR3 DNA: TGTGCCAGTAGTATGACTAGACGCGAGACG. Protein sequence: CASSMTRRET. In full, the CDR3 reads CASSMTRRETQYF.